Listed below are T cell receptor beta chains from one sample, sequenced in a study of OX40 agonist ivuxolimab in advanced cancers. The repertoire was sequenced with immunoSEQ multiplex PCR; TCRdb's copy has only in-frame clones and lacks some. The sample lists about 72,000 clones, approximately 89% seen once, with around 2.5% in the top ten. The specimen comprised CD4+ or CD8+ T cells sorted from blood, sampled in a trial of the OX40 agonist ivuxolimab. Receptor source: an adult with an advanced solid tumor such as melanoma, head and neck, liver or kidney cancer. CDR3s include the opening cysteine and the closing phenylalanine or tryptophan. The D gene is left open where the match is weak. Part of the rows lack a size; the others show once, few, many or a class for expanded clones.

clone_size: -; j_call: TRBJ1-1; v_call: TRBV2; d_call: TRBD1; cdr3_aa: CASSGDRLTEAFF; cdr3_nt: TGTGCCAGCAGTGGGGACAGGCTGACTGAAGCTTTCTTT
clone_size: -; j_call: TRBJ1-2; v_call: TRBV6-5; d_call: -; cdr3_aa: CASTGGGLYTF; cdr3_nt: TGTGCCAGCACCGGCGGGGGCCTCTACACCTTC
clone_size: -; j_call: TRBJ2-2; v_call: TRBV11-2; d_call: TRBD1; cdr3_aa: CASSLVAGGTGELFF; cdr3_nt: TGTGCCAGCAGCTTAGTGGCAGGGGGAACCGGGGAGCTGTTTTTT
clone_size: -; j_call: TRBJ1-3; v_call: TRBV7-6; d_call: -; cdr3_aa: CASSLTFSGNTIYF; cdr3_nt: TGTGCCAGCAGCTTGACATTCTCTGGAAACACCATATATTTT
clone_size: -; j_call: TRBJ2-7; v_call: TRBV6-9; d_call: TRBD2; cdr3_aa: CASSADLGGGSYEQYF; cdr3_nt: TGTGCCAGCAGCGCAGATCTCGGCGGGGGGTCCTACGAGCAGTACTTC
clone_size: -; j_call: TRBJ2-5; v_call: TRBV29-1; d_call: TRBD2; cdr3_aa: CSVGSAAGGLYQETQYF; cdr3_nt: TGCAGCGTTGGGTCGGCAGCGGGGGGCCTGTACCAAGAGACCCAGTACTTC
clone_size: -; j_call: TRBJ1-5; v_call: TRBV30; d_call: TRBD1; cdr3_aa: CAWSVKGGQGAFSNQPQHF; cdr3_nt: TGTGCCTGGAGTGTAAAAGGGGGACAGGGGGCGTTTAGCAATCAGCCCCAGCATTTT
clone_size: -; j_call: TRBJ2-3; v_call: TRBV4-1; d_call: -; cdr3_aa: CASSQDTADTQYF; cdr3_nt: TGCGCCAGCAGCCAAGATACTGCAGATACGCAGTATTTT
clone_size: -; j_call: TRBJ2-3; v_call: TRBV4-1; d_call: -; cdr3_aa: CASSQVRLALGTDTQYF; cdr3_nt: TGCGCCAGCAGCCAAGTCCGGCTAGCGCTAGGTACAGATACGCAGTATTTT
clone_size: -; j_call: TRBJ1-1; v_call: TRBV7-9; d_call: -; cdr3_aa: CASSLGKGRTFSEAFF; cdr3_nt: TGTGCCAGCAGCTTAGGAAAAGGGAGGACTTTTTCTGAAGCTTTCTTT
clone_size: -; j_call: TRBJ2-4; v_call: TRBV5-8; d_call: TRBD2; cdr3_aa: CASSLQGAGGPTPWGIQYF; cdr3_nt: TGTGCCAGCAGCCTCCAGGGAGCGGGGGGCCCCACACCCTGGGGGATTCAGTACTTC
clone_size: few; j_call: TRBJ1-3; v_call: TRBV11-2; d_call: -; cdr3_aa: CASSSTREGNTIYF; cdr3_nt: TGTGCCAGCAGCTCCACGAGGGAGGGAAACACCATATATTTT
clone_size: -; j_call: TRBJ2-7; v_call: TRBV2; d_call: TRBD2; cdr3_aa: CASKHPRGGGESYEQYF; cdr3_nt: TGTGCCAGCAAACACCCACGGGGGGGAGGGGAAAGCTACGAGCAGTACTTC
clone_size: -; j_call: TRBJ1-3; v_call: TRBV4-2; d_call: -; cdr3_aa: CASSQDRQGLGNTIYF; cdr3_nt: TGTGCCAGCAGCCAAGATAGGCAGGGGCTGGGAAACACCATATATTTT
clone_size: -; j_call: TRBJ2-2; v_call: TRBV2; d_call: -; cdr3_aa: CASTGRSDRNTGELFF; cdr3_nt: TGTGCCAGCACCGGTAGGTCGGACAGGAACACCGGGGAGCTGTTTTTT
clone_size: once; j_call: TRBJ2-1; v_call: TRBV6-6; d_call: TRBD1; cdr3_aa: CASGTGNYNEQFF; cdr3_nt: TGTGCCAGCGGGACAGGGAACTACAATGAGCAGTTCTTC
clone_size: few; j_call: TRBJ2-5; v_call: TRBV18; d_call: -; cdr3_aa: CASSPPGQGTETQYF; cdr3_nt: TGTGCCAGCTCACCACCTGGTCAGGGGACGGAGACCCAGTACTTC
clone_size: -; j_call: TRBJ2-3; v_call: TRBV11-2; d_call: -; cdr3_aa: CASSLNAPKGADTQYF; cdr3_nt: TGTGCCAGCAGCTTGAATGCGCCCAAAGGGGCAGATACGCAGTATTTT
clone_size: -; j_call: TRBJ1-4; v_call: TRBV5-6; d_call: -; cdr3_aa: CASSSNIATNEKLFF; cdr3_nt: TGTGCCAGCAGCTCTAACATCGCGACTAATGAAAAACTGTTTTTT
clone_size: once; j_call: TRBJ2-1; v_call: TRBV19; d_call: TRBD2; cdr3_aa: CATGTSGSAVEQFF; cdr3_nt: TGTGCCACTGGGACTAGCGGGAGTGCCGTTGAGCAGTTCTTC
clone_size: -; j_call: TRBJ1-3; v_call: TRBV5-1; d_call: -; cdr3_aa: CASSPDRAAATIYF; cdr3_nt: TGCGCCAGCAGCCCGGACAGAGCAGCAGCCACCATATATTTT
clone_size: once; j_call: TRBJ1-1; v_call: TRBV11-2; d_call: -; cdr3_aa: CASSLWEAEAFF; cdr3_nt: TGTGCCAGCAGCTTATGGGAAGCGGAAGCTTTCTTT
clone_size: -; j_call: TRBJ2-3; v_call: TRBV4-3; d_call: -; cdr3_aa: CASSQVAARTDTQYF; cdr3_nt: TGCGCCAGCAGCCAAGTGGCGGCGCGGACAGATACGCAGTATTTT
clone_size: -; j_call: TRBJ2-1; v_call: TRBV28; d_call: -; cdr3_aa: CASSFGGGHSYNEQFF; cdr3_nt: TGTGCCAGCAGTTTCGGGGGAGGACACTCCTACAATGAGCAGTTCTTC
clone_size: -; j_call: TRBJ1-4; v_call: TRBV7-9; d_call: -; cdr3_aa: CASSGPGRSNEKLFF; cdr3_nt: TGTGCCAGCAGCGGCCCGGGACGGAGTAATGAAAAACTGTTTTTT
clone_size: -; j_call: TRBJ2-7; v_call: TRBV5-1; d_call: TRBD2; cdr3_aa: CASSSEPSGRALSIYEQYF; cdr3_nt: TGCGCCAGCAGCTCCGAACCTAGCGGGAGGGCCCTTAGTATCTACGAGCAGTACTTC
clone_size: few; j_call: TRBJ1-2; v_call: TRBV5-1; d_call: -; cdr3_aa: CASSIDSSNYGYTF; cdr3_nt: TGCGCCAGCAGCATCGACAGTTCTAACTATGGCTACACCTTC
clone_size: -; j_call: TRBJ1-6; v_call: TRBV6-5; d_call: -; cdr3_aa: CASSLPGPNSPLHF; cdr3_nt: TGTGCCAGCAGTCTACCGGGCCCCAATTCACCCCTCCACTTT
clone_size: -; j_call: TRBJ2-7; v_call: TRBV28; d_call: TRBD2; cdr3_aa: CASLPRGKSYEQYF; cdr3_nt: TGTGCCAGCCTCCCGCGGGGGAAATCCTACGAGCAGTACTTC
clone_size: few; j_call: TRBJ2-1; v_call: TRBV5-1; d_call: -; cdr3_aa: CASRNLLDNEQFF; cdr3_nt: TGCGCCAGCAGGAACCTCCTGGACAATGAGCAGTTCTTC
clone_size: -; j_call: TRBJ2-7; v_call: TRBV15; d_call: -; cdr3_aa: CATSRRQASYEQYF; cdr3_nt: TGTGCCACCAGCAGGCGCCAGGCCTCCTACGAGCAGTACTTC
clone_size: -; j_call: TRBJ1-1; v_call: TRBV30; d_call: -; cdr3_aa: CAWSVLEGGNTEAFF; cdr3_nt: TGTGCCTGGAGTGTACTGGAAGGGGGAAACACTGAAGCTTTCTTT
clone_size: once; j_call: TRBJ1-1; v_call: TRBV6-5; d_call: -; cdr3_aa: CASRGGRSEAFF; cdr3_nt: TGTGCCAGCAGAGGGGGGAGGTCTGAAGCTTTCTTT
clone_size: few; j_call: TRBJ1-6; v_call: TRBV5-4; d_call: -; cdr3_aa: CASSLVGGESPLHF; cdr3_nt: TGTGCCAGCAGCTTGGTCGGAGGAGAGTCACCCCTCCACTTT
clone_size: once; j_call: TRBJ2-7; v_call: TRBV28; d_call: TRBD1; cdr3_aa: CASSLGGTGGAYEQYF; cdr3_nt: TGTGCCAGCAGTTTAGGGGGGACAGGGGGGGCCTACGAGCAGTACTTC
clone_size: -; j_call: TRBJ1-4; v_call: TRBV19; d_call: TRBD1; cdr3_aa: CASSIRGPNEKLFF; cdr3_nt: TGTGCCAGTAGTATCAGGGGGCCTAATGAAAAACTGTTTTTT
clone_size: -; j_call: TRBJ2-3; v_call: TRBV25-1; d_call: -; cdr3_aa: CASSEAGSTDTQYF; cdr3_nt: TGTGCCAGCAGTGAGGCGGGTAGCACAGATACGCAGTATTTT
clone_size: -; j_call: TRBJ1-1; v_call: TRBV6-5; d_call: -; cdr3_aa: CASSTRQVTTEAFF; cdr3_nt: TGTGCCAGCAGCACAAGACAGGTGACCACTGAAGCTTTCTTT
clone_size: -; j_call: TRBJ2-3; v_call: TRBV6-5; d_call: -; cdr3_aa: CASRPGATDTQYF; cdr3_nt: TGTGCCAGTCGTCCGGGGGCAACAGATACGCAGTATTTT
clone_size: -; j_call: TRBJ2-1; v_call: TRBV5-1; d_call: -; cdr3_aa: CASSLAYRRWNEQFF; cdr3_nt: TGCGCCAGCAGCTTGGCCTACCGAAGGTGGAACGAGCAGTTCTTC
clone_size: -; j_call: TRBJ1-3; v_call: TRBV18; d_call: -; cdr3_aa: CASSPPTVDTIYF; cdr3_nt: TGTGCCAGCTCACCACCGACTGTTGACACCATATATTTT
clone_size: -; j_call: TRBJ2-7; v_call: TRBV18; d_call: -; cdr3_aa: CASSQSPGYEQYF; cdr3_nt: TGTGCCAGCTCCCAAAGTCCCGGTTACGAGCAGTACTTC
clone_size: -; j_call: TRBJ2-1; v_call: TRBV28; d_call: -; cdr3_aa: CASSSTPGRSYNEQFF; cdr3_nt: TGTGCCAGCAGTTCGACACCAGGACGCTCCTACAATGAGCAGTTCTTC
clone_size: -; j_call: TRBJ2-7; v_call: TRBV10-1; d_call: -; cdr3_aa: CASSERAMAYEQYF; cdr3_nt: TGCGCCAGCAGTGAAAGGGCTATGGCCTACGAGCAGTACTTC
clone_size: -; j_call: TRBJ1-1; v_call: TRBV6-4; d_call: -; cdr3_aa: CASSDGPGAMNTEAFF; cdr3_nt: TGTGCCAGCAGTGACGGGCCAGGGGCGATGAACACTGAAGCTTTCTTT
clone_size: -; j_call: TRBJ1-2; v_call: TRBV28; d_call: -; cdr3_aa: CASTGRSYGYTF; cdr3_nt: TGTGCCAGCACCGGACGGTCCTATGGCTACACCTTC
clone_size: -; j_call: TRBJ1-5; v_call: TRBV18; d_call: -; cdr3_aa: CASSPRGGYDQPQHF; cdr3_nt: TGTGCCAGCTCACCACGGGGAGGGTACGATCAGCCCCAGCATTTT
clone_size: -; j_call: TRBJ1-2; v_call: TRBV7-2; d_call: -; cdr3_aa: CASSSGGTPFGYTF; cdr3_nt: TGTGCCAGCAGCTCGGGTGGGACCCCGTTCGGCTACACCTTC
clone_size: -; j_call: TRBJ1-1; v_call: TRBV6-5; d_call: TRBD1; cdr3_aa: CASSYSAGGGNTEAFF; cdr3_nt: TGTGCCAGCAGTTACTCGGCAGGGGGAGGGAACACTGAAGCTTTCTTT
clone_size: -; j_call: TRBJ2-1; v_call: TRBV7-9; d_call: -; cdr3_aa: CASSSPGFPKVEQFF; cdr3_nt: TGTGCCAGCAGTAGTCCGGGATTTCCTAAGGTTGAGCAGTTCTTC
clone_size: -; j_call: TRBJ1-5; v_call: TRBV5-8; d_call: TRBD1; cdr3_aa: CASSLATGGNQPQHF; cdr3_nt: TGTGCCAGCAGCTTGGCGACAGGGGGGAATCAGCCCCAGCATTTT
clone_size: -; j_call: TRBJ1-5; v_call: TRBV21-1; d_call: -; cdr3_aa: CASSKEQPQHF; cdr3_nt: TGTGCCAGCAGCAAAGAGCAGCCCCAGCATTTT
clone_size: once; j_call: TRBJ1-3; v_call: TRBV7-8; d_call: -; cdr3_aa: CASSLWGSGNTIYF; cdr3_nt: TGTGCCAGCAGCTTATGGGGATCTGGAAACACCATATATTTT
clone_size: -; j_call: TRBJ1-1; v_call: TRBV28; d_call: -; cdr3_aa: CASSLLREANTEAFF; cdr3_nt: TGTGCCAGCAGCTTGCTCCGGGAGGCGAACACTGAAGCTTTCTTT
clone_size: few; j_call: TRBJ1-2; v_call: TRBV6-6; d_call: -; cdr3_aa: CATSEGAYGYTF; cdr3_nt: TGTGCCACCTCAGAAGGAGCCTATGGCTACACCTTC
clone_size: -; j_call: TRBJ2-3; v_call: TRBV6-5; d_call: -; cdr3_aa: CASNTQVEGDTQYF; cdr3_nt: TGTGCCAGCAACACCCAGGTGGAGGGGGATACGCAGTATTTT